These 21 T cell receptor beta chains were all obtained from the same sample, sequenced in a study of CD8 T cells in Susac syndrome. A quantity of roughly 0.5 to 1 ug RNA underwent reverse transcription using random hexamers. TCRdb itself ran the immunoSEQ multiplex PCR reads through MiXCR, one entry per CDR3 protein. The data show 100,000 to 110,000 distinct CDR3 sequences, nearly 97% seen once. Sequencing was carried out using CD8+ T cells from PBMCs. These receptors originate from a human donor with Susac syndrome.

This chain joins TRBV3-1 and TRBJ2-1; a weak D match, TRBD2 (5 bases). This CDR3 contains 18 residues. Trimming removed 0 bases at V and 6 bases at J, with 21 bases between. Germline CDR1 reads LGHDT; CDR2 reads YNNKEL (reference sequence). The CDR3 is CASSQDLSPPGLPNEQFF. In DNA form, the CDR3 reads TGTGCCAGCAGCCAAGATCTCTCGCCCCCCGGACTTCCCAATGAGCAGTTCTTC.

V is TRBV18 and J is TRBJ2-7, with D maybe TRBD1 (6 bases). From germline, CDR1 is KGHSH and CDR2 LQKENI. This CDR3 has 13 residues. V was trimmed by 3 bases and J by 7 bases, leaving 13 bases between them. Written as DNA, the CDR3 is TGTGCCAGCTCACCGGACAGCTTGGGGGAGCAGTACTTC. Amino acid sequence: CASSPDSLGEQYF.

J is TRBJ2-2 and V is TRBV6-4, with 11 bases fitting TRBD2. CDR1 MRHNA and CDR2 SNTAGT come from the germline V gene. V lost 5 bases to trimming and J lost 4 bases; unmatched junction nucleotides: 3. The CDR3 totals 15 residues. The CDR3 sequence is CASSTSGGSTGELFF. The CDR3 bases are TGTGCCAGCAGTACTAGCGGGGGAAGCACCGGGGAGCTGTTTTTT.

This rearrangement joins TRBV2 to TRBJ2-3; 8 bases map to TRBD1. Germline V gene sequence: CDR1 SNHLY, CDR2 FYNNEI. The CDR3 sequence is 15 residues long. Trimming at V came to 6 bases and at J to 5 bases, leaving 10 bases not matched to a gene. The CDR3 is CASRGRTGPRDTQYF. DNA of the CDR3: TGTGCCAGCAGGGGGCGGACAGGGCCGAGAGATACGCAGTATTTT.

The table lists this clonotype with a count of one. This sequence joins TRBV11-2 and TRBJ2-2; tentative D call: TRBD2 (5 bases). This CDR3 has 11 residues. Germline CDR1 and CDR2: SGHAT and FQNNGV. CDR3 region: CGTVNTGELFF. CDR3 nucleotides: TGTGGGACTGTGAACACCGGGGAGCTGTTTTTT.

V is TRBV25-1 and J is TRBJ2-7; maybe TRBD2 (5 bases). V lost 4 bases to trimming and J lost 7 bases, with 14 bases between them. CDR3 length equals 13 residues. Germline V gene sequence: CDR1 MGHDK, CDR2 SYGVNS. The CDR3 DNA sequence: TGTGCCAGCAGTGCCTGGACGGGGATAGAGCAGTACTTC. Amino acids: CASSAWTGIEQYF.

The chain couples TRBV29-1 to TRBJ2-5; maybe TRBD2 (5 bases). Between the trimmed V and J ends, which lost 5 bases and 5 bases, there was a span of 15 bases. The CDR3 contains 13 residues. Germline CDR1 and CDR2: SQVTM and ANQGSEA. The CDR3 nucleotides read TGCAGCGTTCATGTGACACGAGGGGAGACCCAGTACTTC. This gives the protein CSVHVTRGETQYF.

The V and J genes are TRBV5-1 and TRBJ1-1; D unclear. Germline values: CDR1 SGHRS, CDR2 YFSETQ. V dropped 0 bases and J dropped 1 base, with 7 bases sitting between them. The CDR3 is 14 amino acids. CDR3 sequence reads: CASSLGPANTEAFF. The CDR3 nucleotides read TGCGCCAGCAGCTTGGGGCCAGCGAACACTGAAGCTTTCTTT.

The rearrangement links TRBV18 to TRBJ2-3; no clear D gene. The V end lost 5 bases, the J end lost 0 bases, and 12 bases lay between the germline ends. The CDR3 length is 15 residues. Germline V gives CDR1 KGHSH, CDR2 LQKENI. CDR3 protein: CASSSTGWSTDTQYF. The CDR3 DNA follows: TGTGCCAGCTCATCAACTGGGTGGAGCACAGATACGCAGTATTTT.

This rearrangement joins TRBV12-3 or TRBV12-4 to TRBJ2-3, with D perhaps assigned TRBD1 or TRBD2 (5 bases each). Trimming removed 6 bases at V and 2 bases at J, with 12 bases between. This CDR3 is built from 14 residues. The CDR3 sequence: CASRPGPDTDTQYF. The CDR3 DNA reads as TGTGCCAGCAGACCGGGACCGGACACAGATACGCAGTATTTT.

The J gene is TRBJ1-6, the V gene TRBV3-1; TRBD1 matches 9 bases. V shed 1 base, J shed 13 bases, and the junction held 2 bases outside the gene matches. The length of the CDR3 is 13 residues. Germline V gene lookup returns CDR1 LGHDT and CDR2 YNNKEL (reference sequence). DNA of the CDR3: TGTGCCAGCAGCCAAGGGACAGGGGAGCCCCTCCACTTT. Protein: CASSQGTGEPLHF. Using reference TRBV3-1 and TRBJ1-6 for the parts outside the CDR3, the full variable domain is DTAVSQTPKYLVTQMGNDKSIKCEQNLGHDTMYWYKQDSKKFLKIMFSYNNKELIINETVPNRFSPKSPDKAHLNLHINSLELGDSAVYFCASSQGTGEPLHFGNGTRLTVT.

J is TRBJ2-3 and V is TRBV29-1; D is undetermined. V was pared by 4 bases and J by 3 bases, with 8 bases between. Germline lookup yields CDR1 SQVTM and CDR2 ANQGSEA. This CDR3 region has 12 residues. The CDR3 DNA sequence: TGCAGCGTTGTAGGTGGAACAGATACGCAGTATTTT. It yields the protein CSVVGGTDTQYF.

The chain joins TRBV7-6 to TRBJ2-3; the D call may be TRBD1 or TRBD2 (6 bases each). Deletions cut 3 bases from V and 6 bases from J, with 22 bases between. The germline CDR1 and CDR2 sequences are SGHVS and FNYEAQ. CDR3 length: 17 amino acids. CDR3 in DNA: TGTGCCAGCAGCTTGTGGGGGCTTAGCGGAGGGGTGGATACGCAGTATTTT. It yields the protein CASSLWGLSGGVDTQYF.

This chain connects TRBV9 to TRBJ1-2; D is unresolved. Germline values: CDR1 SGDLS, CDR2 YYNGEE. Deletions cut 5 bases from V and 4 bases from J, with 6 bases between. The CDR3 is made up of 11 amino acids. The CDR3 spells CASRNPYGYTF. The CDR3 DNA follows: TGTGCCAGCAGGAACCCCTATGGCTACACCTTC.

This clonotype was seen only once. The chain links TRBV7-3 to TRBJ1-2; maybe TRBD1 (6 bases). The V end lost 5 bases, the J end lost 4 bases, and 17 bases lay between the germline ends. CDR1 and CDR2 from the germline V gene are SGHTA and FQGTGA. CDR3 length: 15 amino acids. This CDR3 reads CASSPDAGTSYGYTF. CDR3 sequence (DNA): TGTGCCAGCAGCCCAGACGCCGGGACAAGCTATGGCTACACCTTC.

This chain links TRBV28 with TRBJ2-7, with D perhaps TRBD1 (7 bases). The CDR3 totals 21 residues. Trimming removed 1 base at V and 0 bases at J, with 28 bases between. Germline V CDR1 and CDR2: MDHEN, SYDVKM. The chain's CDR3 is CASSLSLTGTAPLGSSYEQYF. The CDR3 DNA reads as TGTGCCAGCAGTTTATCCCTGACCGGGACAGCACCACTCGGGAGCTCCTACGAGCAGTACTTC.

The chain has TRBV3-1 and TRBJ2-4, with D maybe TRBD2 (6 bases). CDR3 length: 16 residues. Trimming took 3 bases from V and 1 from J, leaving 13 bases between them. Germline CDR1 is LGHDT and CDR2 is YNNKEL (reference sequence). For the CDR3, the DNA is TGTGCCAGCAGCCATACGGGACTTAGGGCCAAAAACATTCAGTACTTC. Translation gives CASSHTGLRAKNIQYF.

The CDR3 spells CSVEKDRERNTEAFF. Here the CDR3 DNA reads TGCAGCGTTGAAAAAGACAGGGAACGGAACACTGAAGCTTTCTTT. J is TRBJ1-1 and V is TRBV29-1; TRBD1 agrees at 7 bases. Per the germline V gene, CDR1 is SQVTM and CDR2 is ANQGSEA. The trim removed 2 bases at V and 1 base at J, leaving 7 bases unmatched. This CDR3 comprises 15 residues.

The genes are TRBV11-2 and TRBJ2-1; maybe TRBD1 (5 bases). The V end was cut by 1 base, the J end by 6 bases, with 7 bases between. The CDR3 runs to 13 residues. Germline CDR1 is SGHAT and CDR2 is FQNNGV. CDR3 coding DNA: TGTGCCAGCAGCTTAGGACAGTCCAATGAGCAGTTCTTC. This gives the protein CASSLGQSNEQFF.

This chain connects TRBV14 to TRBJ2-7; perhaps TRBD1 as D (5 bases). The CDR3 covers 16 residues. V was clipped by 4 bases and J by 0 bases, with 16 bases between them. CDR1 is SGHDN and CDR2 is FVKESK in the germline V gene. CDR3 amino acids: CASSRRRTPSSYEQYF. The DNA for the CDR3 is TGTGCCAGCAGCCGGCGTCGGACACCTAGCTCCTACGAGCAGTACTTC. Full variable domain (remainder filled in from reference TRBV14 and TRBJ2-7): EAGVTQFPSHSVIEKGQTVTLRCDPISGHDNLYWYRRVMGKEIKFLLHFVKESKQDESGMPNNRFLAERTGGTYSTLKVQPAELEDSGVYFCASSRRRTPSSYEQYFGPGTRLTVT.

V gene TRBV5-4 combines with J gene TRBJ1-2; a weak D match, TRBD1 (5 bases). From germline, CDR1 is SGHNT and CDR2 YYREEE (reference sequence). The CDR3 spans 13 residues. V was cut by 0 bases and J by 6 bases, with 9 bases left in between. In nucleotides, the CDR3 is TGTGCCAGCAGCTTGGCAGGGCGTGATGGCTACACCTTC. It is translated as CASSLAGRDGYTF.